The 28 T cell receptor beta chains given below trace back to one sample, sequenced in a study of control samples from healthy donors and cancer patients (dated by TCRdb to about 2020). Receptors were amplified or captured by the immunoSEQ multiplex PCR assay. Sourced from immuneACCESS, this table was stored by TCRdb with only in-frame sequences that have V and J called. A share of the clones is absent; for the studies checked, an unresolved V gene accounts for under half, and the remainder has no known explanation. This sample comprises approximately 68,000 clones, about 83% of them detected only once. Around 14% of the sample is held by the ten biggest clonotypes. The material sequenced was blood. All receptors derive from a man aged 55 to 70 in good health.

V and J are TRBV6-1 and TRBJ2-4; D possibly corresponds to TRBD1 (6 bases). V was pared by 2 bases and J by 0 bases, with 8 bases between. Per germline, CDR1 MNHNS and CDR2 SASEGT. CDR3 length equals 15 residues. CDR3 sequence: CASSEQGLAKNIQYF. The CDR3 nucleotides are TGTGCCAGCAGTGAACAGGGGTTAGCCAAAAACATTCAGTACTTC.

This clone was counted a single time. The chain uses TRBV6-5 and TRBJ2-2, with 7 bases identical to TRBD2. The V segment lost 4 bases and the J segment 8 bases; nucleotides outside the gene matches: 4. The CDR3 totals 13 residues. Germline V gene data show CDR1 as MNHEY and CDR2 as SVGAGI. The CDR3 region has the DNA TGTGCCAGCAGTTCCCATAGCGGGGGGGAGCTGTTTTTT. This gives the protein CASSSHSGGELFF.

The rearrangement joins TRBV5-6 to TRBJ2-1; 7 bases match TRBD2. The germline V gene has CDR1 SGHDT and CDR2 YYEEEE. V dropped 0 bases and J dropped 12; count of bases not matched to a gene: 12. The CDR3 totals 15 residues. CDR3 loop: CASSLGARGGNSQFF. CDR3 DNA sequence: TGTGCCAGCAGCTTGGGGGCTAGGGGAGGGAATTCGCAGTTCTTC.

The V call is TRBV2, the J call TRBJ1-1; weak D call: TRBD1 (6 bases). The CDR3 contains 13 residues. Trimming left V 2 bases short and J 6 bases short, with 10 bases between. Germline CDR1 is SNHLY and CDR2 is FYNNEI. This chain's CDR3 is CASSETQGSEAFF. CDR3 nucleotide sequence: TGTGCCAGCAGTGAAACCCAGGGGTCTGAAGCTTTCTTT.

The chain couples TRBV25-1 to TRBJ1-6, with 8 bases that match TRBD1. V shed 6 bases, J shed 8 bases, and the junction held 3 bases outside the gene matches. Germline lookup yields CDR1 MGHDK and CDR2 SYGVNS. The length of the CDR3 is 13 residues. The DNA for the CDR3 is TGTGCCAGCAGGGGACAGGTCTATTCACCCCTCCACTTT. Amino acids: CASRGQVYSPLHF.

The CDR3 loop reads CAWSVPDSSYNSPLHF. The CDR3 nucleotides are TGTGCCTGGAGTGTCCCGGACAGCTCCTATAATTCACCCCTCCACTTT. The chain links TRBV30 to TRBJ1-6, with D possibly TRBD1 on 6 matching bases. V was clipped by 0 bases and J by 0 bases, with 9 bases between them. Germline lookup yields CDR1 GTSNPN and CDR2 SVGIG (reference sequence). CDR3 size: 16 residues.

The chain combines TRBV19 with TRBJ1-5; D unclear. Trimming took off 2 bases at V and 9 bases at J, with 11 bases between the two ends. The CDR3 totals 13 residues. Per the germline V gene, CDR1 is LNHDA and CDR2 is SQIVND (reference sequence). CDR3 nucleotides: TGTGCCAGTAGTATAAAGGGTTCAGGGCCCCAGCATTTT. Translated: CASSIKGSGPQHF. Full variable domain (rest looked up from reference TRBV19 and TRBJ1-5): DGGITQSPKYLFRKEGQNVTLSCEQNLNHDAMYWYRQDPGQGLRLIYYSQIVNDFQKGDIAEGYSVSREKKESFPLTVTSAQKNPTAFYLCASSIKGSGPQHFGDGTRLSIL.

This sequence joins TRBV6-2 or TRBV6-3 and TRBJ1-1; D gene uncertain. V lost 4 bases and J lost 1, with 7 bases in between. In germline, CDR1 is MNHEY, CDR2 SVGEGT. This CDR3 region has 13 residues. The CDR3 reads CASSFNGNTEAFF. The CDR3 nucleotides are TGTGCCAGCAGTTTCAACGGGAACACTGAAGCTTTCTTT.

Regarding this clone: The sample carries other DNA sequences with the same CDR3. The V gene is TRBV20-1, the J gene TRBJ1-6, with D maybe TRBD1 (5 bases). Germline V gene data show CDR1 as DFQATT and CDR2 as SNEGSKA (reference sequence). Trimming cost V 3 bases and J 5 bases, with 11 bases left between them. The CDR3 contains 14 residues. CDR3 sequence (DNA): TGCAGTGCTAGTCCGGGACGGAATAATTCACCCCTCCACTTT. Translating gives CSASPGRNNSPLHF.

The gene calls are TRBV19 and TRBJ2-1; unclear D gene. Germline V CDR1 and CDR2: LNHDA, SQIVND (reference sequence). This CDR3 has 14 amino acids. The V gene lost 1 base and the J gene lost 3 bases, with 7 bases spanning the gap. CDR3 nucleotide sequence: TGTGCCAGTAGTATAGTTTTTAACTACAATGAGCAGTTCTTC. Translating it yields CASSIVFNYNEQFF.

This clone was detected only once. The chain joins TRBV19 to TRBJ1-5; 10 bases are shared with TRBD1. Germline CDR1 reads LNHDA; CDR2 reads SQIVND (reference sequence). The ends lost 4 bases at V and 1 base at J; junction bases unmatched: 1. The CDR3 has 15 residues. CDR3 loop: CASSTTGGSNQPQHF. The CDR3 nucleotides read TGTGCCAGTAGTACGACAGGGGGCAGCAATCAGCCCCAGCATTTT.

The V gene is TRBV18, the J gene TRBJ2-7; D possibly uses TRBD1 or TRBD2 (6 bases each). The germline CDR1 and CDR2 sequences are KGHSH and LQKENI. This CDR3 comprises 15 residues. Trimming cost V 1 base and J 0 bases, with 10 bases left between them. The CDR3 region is CASSPLGGTSYEQYF. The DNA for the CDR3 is TGTGCCAGCTCACCACTGGGGGGCACCTCCTACGAGCAGTACTTC.

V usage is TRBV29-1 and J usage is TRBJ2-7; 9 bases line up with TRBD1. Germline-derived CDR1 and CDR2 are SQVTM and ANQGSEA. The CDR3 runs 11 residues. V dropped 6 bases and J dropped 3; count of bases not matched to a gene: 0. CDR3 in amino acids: CSVTGGYEQYF. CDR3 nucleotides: TGCAGCGTGACAGGGGGCTACGAGCAGTACTTC.

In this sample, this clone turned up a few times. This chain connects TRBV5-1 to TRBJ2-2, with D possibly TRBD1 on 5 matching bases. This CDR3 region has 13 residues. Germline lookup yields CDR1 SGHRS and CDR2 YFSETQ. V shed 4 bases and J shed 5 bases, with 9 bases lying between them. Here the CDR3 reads CASSPQETGELFF. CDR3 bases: TGCGCCAGCAGCCCACAGGAAACCGGGGAGCTGTTTTTT.

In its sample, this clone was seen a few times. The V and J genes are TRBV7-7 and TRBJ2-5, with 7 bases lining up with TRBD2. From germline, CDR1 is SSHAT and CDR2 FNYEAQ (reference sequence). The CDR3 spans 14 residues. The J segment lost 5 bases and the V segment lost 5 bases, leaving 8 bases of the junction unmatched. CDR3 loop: CASSMTPGGETQYF. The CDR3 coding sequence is TGTGCCAGCAGCATGACTCCCGGGGGGGAGACCCAGTACTTC.

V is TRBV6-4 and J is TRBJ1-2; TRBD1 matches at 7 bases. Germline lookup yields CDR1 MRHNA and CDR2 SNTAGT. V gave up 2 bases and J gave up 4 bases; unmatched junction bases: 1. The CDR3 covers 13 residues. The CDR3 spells CASSDAGGYGYTF. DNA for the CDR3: TGTGCCAGCAGTGACGCAGGGGGCTATGGCTACACCTTC.

The CDR3 coding sequence is TGCGCCAGCAGCCAAGGGTTGGGATCGCCCCAGCATTTT. Amino acids: CASSQGLGSPQHF. The chain links TRBV4-3 to TRBJ1-5; D ambiguous. Germline V gives CDR1 LGHNA, CDR2 YSLEER. The CDR3 totals 13 residues. Between the trimmed V and J ends, which lost 1 base and 9 bases, there was a span of 10 bases.

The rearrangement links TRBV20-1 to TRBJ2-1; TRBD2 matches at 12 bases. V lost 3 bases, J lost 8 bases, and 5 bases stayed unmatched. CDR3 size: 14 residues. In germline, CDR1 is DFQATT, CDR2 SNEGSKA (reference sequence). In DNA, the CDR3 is TGCAGTGCTAGTTCGAGGACTAGCGGGGATGAGCAGTTCTTC. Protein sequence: CSASSRTSGDEQFF.

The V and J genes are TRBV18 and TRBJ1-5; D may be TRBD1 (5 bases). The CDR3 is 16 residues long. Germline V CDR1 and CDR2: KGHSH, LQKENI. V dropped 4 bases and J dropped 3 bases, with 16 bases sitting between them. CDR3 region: CASSLEETEYNQPQHF. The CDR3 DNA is TGTGCCAGCTCACTTGAAGAGACAGAATACAATCAGCCCCAGCATTTT.

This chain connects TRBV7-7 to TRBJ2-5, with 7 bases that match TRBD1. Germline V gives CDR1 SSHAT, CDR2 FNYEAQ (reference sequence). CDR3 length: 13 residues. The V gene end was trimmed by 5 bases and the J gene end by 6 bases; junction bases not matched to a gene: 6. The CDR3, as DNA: TGTGCCAGCAGCCAAGACAGGGCTCAGACCCAGTACTTC. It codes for CASSQDRAQTQYF. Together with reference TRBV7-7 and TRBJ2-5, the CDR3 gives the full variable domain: GAGVSQSPRYKVTKRGQDVTLRCDPISSHATLYWYQQALGQGPEFLTYFNYEAQPDKSGLPSDRFSAERPEGSISTLTIQRTEQRDSAMYRCASSQDRAQTQYFGPGTRLLVL.

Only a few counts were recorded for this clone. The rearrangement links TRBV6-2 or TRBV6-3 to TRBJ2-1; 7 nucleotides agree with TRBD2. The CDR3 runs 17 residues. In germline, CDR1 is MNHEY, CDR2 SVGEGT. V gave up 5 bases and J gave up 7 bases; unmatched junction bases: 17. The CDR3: CASSPNEGRAWGNEQFF. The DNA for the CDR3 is TGTGCCAGCAGTCCCAATGAGGGGAGGGCCTGGGGAAATGAGCAGTTCTTC.

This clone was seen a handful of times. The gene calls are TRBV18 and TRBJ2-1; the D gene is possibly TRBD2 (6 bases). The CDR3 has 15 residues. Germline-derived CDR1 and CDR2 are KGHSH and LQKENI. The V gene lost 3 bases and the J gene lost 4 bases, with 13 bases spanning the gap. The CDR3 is CASSPGTGVYNEQFF. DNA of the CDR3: TGTGCCAGCTCACCCGGGACTGGAGTATACAATGAGCAGTTCTTC.

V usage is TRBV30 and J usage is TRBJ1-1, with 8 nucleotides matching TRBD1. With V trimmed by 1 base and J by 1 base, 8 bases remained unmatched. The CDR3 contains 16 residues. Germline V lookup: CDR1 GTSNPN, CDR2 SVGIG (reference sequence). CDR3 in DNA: TGTGCCTGGAGTGGGGCTTCGACAGGGGCGAACACTGAAGCTTTCTTT. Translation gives CAWSGASTGANTEAFF.

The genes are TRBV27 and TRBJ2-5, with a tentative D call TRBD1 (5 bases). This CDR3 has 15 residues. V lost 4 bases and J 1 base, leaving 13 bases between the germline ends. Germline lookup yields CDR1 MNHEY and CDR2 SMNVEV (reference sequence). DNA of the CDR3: TGTGCCAGCAGTTCTGGGGCCTGGCCCCAAGAGACCCAGTACTTC. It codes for CASSSGAWPQETQYF.

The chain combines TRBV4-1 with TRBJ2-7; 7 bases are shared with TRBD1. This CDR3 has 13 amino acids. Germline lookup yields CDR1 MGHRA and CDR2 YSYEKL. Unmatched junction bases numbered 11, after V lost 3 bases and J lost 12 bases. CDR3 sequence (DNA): TGCGCCAGCAGCCAGGCTCGGACAGGACCTCTGTACTTC. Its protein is CASSQARTGPLYF.

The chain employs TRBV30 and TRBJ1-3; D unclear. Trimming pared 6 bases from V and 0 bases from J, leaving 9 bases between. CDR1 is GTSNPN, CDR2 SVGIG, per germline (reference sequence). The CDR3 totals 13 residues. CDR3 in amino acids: CACLVSSGNTIYF. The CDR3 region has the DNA TGTGCCTGTTTAGTGAGCTCTGGAAACACCATATATTTT.

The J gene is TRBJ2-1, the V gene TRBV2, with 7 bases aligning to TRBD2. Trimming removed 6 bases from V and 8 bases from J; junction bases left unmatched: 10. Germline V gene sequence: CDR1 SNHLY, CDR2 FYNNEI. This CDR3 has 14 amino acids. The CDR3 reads CASRVGGPRDEQFF. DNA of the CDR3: TGTGCCAGCAGAGTGGGAGGGCCCAGGGATGAGCAGTTCTTC. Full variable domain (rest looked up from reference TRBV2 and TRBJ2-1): EPEVTQTPSHQVTQMGQEVILRCVPISNHLYFYWYRQILGQKVEFLVSFYNNEISEKSEIFDDQFSVERPDGSNFTLKIRSTKLEDSAMYFCASRVGGPRDEQFFGPGTRLTVL.

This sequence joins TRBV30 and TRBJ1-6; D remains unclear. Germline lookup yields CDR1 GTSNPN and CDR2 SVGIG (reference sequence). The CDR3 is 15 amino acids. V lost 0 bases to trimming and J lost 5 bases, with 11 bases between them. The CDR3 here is CAWSVGSGHNSPLHF. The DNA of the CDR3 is TGTGCCTGGAGTGTTGGATCCGGCCATAATTCACCCCTCCACTTT. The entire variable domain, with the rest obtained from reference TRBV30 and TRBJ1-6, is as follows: SQTIHQWPATLVQPVGSPLSLECTVEGTSNPNLYWYRQAAGRGLQLLFYSVGIGQISSEVPQNLSASRPQDRQFILSSKKLLLSDSGFYLCAWSVGSGHNSPLHFGNGTRLTVT.